The present entry profiles one T cell receptor beta chain with its context. The antigen is unknown. The read finishes 3 residues shy of the CDR3 end, and the germline J gene is used to complete it. The data belong to a study of T cell clonality in common variable immunodeficiency. Study-wide findings and caveats: In common variable immunodeficiency, TCR beta chains reportedly carried fewer deletions and N-nucleotide insertions.

Each donor provided roughly 5 to 8 ml of heparinized whole blood. Produced via immunoSEQ multiplex PCR; TCRdb's table is partial and in-frame only. The sample is made up of about 42,000 clones, none counted only once. V gave up 3 bases and J gave up 7 bases, with 7 bases separating them. Looked up from germline, CDR1 is KGHSH and CDR2 is LQKENI. The CDR3 spans 12 residues. This sequence joins TRBV18 and TRBJ2-1; D unclear. The sequenced sample was peripheral blood mononuclear cells. The clonotype originates from a human donor with common variable immunodeficiency. CDR3 protein: CASSPSQNEQFF. CDR3 bases read: TGTGCCAGCTCACCTAGCCAGAATGAG. The variable domain in full, with the rest retrieved from reference TRBV18 and TRBJ2-1, is NAGVMQNPRHLVRRRGQEARLRCSPMKGHSHVYWYRQLPEEGLKFMVYLQKENIIDESGMPKERFSAEFPKEGPSILRIQQVVRGDSAAYFCASSPSQNEQFFGPGTRLTVL.